This TCR beta chain was recorded in a study of blood T cells in healthy people across ages. Turning to the study itself: Template switching retrieved approximately one barcoded beta molecule for each two T cells.

A second roughly 6 to 12 cycle PCR used barcoded and J-beta primers. Each cDNA molecule, via a template-switch adaptor with 12 random nucleotides, was tagged. TCRdb reprocessed the 5' RACE reads via MiXCR and lists one record per CDR3 protein. The data hold fewer than 900,000 distinct CDR3 sequences, with around 36% observed a single time. The CDR3 extends over 14 amino acids. Germline loops: CDR1 SGHRS, CDR2 YFSETQ. Trimming removed 0 bases at V and 3 bases at J, with 9 bases between. Findings and caveats of the study: Any changes in expanded clonotypes were possibly confounded, as donor CMV status remained unknown.

Remarks on this clonotype: Antigen unknown.

This chain links TRBV5-1 with TRBJ1-1; D not resolved. The material sequenced was blood. The sequence derives from a man between 18 and 29 years old in good health. CDR3 bases: TGCGCCAGCAGCTTGGAGGGCACCCACACTGAAGCTTTCTTT. Protein: CASSLEGTHTEAFF.